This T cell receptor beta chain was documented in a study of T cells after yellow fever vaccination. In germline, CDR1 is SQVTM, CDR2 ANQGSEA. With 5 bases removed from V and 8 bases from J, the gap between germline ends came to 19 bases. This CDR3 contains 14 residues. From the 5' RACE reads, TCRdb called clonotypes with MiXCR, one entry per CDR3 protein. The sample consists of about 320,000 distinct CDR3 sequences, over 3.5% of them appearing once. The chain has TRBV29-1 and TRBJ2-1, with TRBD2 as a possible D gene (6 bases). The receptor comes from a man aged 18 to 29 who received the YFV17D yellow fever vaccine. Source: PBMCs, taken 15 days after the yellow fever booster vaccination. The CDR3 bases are TGCAGCGTTATCCCCCGGGGGTTAGGCCATGAGCAGTTCTTC. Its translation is CSVIPRGLGHEQFF.